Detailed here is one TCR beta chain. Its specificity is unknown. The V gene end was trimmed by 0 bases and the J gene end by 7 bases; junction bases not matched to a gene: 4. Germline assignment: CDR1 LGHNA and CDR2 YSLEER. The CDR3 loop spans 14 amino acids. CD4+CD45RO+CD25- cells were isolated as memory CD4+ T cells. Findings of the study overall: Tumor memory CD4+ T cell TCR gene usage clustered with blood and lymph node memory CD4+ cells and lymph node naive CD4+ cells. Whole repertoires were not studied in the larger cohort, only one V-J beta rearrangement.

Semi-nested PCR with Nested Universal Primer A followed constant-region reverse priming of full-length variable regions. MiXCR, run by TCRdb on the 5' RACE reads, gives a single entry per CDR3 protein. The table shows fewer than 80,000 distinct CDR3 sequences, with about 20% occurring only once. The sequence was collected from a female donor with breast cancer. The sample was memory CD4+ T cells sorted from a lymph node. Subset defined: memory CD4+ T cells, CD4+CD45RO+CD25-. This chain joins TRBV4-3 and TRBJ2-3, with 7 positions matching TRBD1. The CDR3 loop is CASSQEQGPYTQYF. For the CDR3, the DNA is TGCGCCAGCAGCCAAGAACAGGGGCCCTATACGCAGTATTTT.